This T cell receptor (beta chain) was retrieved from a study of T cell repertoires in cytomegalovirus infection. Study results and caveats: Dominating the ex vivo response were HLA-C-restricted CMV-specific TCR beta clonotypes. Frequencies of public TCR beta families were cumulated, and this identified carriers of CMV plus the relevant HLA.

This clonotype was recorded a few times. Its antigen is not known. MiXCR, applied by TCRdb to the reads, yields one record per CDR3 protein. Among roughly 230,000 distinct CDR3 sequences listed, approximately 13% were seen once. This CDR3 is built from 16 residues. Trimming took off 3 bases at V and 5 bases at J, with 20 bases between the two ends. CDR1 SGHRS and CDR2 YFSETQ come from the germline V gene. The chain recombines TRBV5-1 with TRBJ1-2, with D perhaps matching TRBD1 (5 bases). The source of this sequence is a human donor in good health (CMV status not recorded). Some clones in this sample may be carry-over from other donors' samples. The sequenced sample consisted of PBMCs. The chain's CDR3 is CASSSGTGPKKYGYTF. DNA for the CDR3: TGCGCCAGCAGCTCCGGGACCGGACCTAAAAAGTATGGCTACACCTTC.